The sequence of this T cell receptor (beta chain) was determined in a study of shared clonotypes between healthy human individuals. In the CD4+ fraction, cells were divided into CD45RA+ naive and CD45RA-negative memory subsets. Produced via immunoSEQ multiplex PCR; TCRdb's table is partial and in-frame only. Altogether roughly 1,500,000 clones are present, less than 99% being singletons, with the ten largest covering roughly 0.35%. Sequenced input: naive CD4+ T cells sorted from blood. Subset indicated: CD45RA+ positively selected. The clonotype originates from a man aged 30 to 45 in good health.

The CDR3 region is CASSQGFFRGNTEAFF. The CDR3 nucleotides read TGTGCCAGCAGCCAAGGGTTCTTCAGGGGGAACACTGAAGCTTTCTTT. The V call is TRBV14, the J call TRBJ1-1; tentatively, D is TRBD1 (6 bases). The CDR3 totals 16 residues. Germline CDR1 is SGHDN and CDR2 is FVKESK. Deletions cut 1 base from V and 1 base from J, with 13 bases between.